This TCR beta chain comes out of a study of response to subunit inactivated influenza vaccine. Notes on the study in general: Only a handful of new T cells, the authors suggested, are recruited with each seasonal influenza vaccination.

The germline V gene has CDR1 SGHVS and CDR2 FNYEAQ. The CDR3 is 14 residues long. V lost 1 base and J lost 3, with 10 bases in between. To note about this clonotype: Its specificity is not known.

Each CDR3 protein is one row after TCRdb ran MiXCR on the RT-PCR reads. The sample yields hundreds of thousands of distinct CDR3 sequences, about 8% seen once. The TCR originated in a man aged 45-69 years who received an inactivated influenza vaccine. The gene calls are TRBV7-6 and TRBJ2-7; D unresolved. The material sequenced was PBMCs from blood, taken around 25 months after vaccination. The CDR3 region has the DNA TGTGCCAGCAGCTTAGGTGGCAAGCACTACGAGCAGTACTTC. Translating gives CASSLGGKHYEQYF.